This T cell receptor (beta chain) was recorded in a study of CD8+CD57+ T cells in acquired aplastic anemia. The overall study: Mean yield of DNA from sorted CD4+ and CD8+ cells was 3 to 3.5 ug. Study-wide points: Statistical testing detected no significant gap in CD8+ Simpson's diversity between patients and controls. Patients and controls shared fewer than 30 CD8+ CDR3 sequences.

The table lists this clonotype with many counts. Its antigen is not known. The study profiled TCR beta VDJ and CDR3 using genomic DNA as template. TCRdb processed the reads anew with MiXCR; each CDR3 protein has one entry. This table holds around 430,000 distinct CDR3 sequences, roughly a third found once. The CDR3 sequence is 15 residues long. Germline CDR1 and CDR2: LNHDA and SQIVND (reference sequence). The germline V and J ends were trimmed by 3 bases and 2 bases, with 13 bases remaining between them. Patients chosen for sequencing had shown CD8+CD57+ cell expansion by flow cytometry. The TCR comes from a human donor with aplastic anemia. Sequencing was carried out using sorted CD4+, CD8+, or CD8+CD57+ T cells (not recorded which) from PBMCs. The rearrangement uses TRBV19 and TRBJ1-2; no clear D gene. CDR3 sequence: CASSIRTKWNYGYTF. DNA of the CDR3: TGTGCCAGTAGTATCCGGACCAAATGGAACTATGGCTACACCTTC. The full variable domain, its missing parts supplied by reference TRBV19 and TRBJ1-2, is DGGITQSPKYLFRKEGQNVTLSCEQNLNHDAMYWYRQDPGQGLRLIYYSQIVNDFQKGDIAEGYSVSREKKESFPLTVTSAQKNPTAFYLCASSIRTKWNYGYTFGSGTRLTVV.